This T cell receptor beta chain appears in the sequencing data of a study of metastatic and nonmetastatic thyroid tumors (dated by TCRdb to the early 2020s). With regard to the full study: The researchers compared repertoires between peripheral blood samples and tumor or nodule tissue samples from patients with malignant or benign thyroid disease.

Study-wide conclusions, independent of this receptor: In both blood and tumor samples, TCR beta diversity was reported to be significantly higher in malignant tumors than in benign nodules.

Library method: PCR. The sequencer listed for this sample is Illumina HiSeq 4000. High-throughput sequencing was used to profile the TCR beta-chain CDR3 region of every patient. The original pipeline was this. CDR3 differences across clinicopathological groups were used to build a classifier for discriminating distant-metastatic papillary thyroid cancer patients. The Shannon index was used to assess repertoire diversity, and the Morisita-Horn index was used to assess tumor-blood repertoire similarity. The raw public data were reprocessed by TCRdb itself: fastp quality trimming at Q25, MiXCR clonotype calling, in-frame beta chains only. In this record, the V and J calls reflect TCRdb's handling and not the investigators' own analysis. Within this sample are around 17,000 clones, with 22% of them counted one time only. The ten most abundant clones make up around a fifth of the sample. This clone came up many times. It has no known antigen specificity. Per-base quality was not reported, and no clone a single base away is much larger than it.

The germline V gene specifies SGHVS as CDR1 and FQNEAQ as CDR2. V and J are truncated by 2 bases and 5 bases respectively, leaving an intervening sequence of 10 bases. The CDR3 holds 15 amino acids from the cysteine to the phenylalanine. Just the 45-base CDR3 DNA is kept, in frame starting at base 1. No patient had received any treatment before thyroid surgery. The study retrospectively analysed patient clinical samples collected from about 2012 to 2019 using T-cell receptor beta sequencing. The TCR sequence derives from a female donor with papillary thyroid cancer or a benign thyroid nodule (not recorded which). Some clones in this sample may be carry-over from other donors' samples. This chain is built from TRBV7-8 and TRBJ1-6, and possibly TRBD1, on 6 matching bases. Sequenced sample: adjacent normal tissue. Read as DNA, the sequence is TGTGCCAGCAGCTTATTGGGGGCGGATAATTCACCCCTCCACTTT. The encoded protein is CASSLLGADNSPLHF.